Sequencing of this TCR beta chain was carried out in a study of siplizumab effects on memory and regulatory T cells (dated by TCRdb to between 2018 and 2021). The study in broad terms: The effect of the anti-CD2 antibody siplizumab on alloreactive T-cell subsets was examined in allogeneic mixed lymphocyte reactions constructed from human PBMCs.

Turning to this clone: This clone's antigen is unknown. No base quality values were provided; no much bigger clone lies one nucleotide off.

TCRbeta CDR3 sequencing was performed on sorted unstimulated T cells and on proliferating T cells recovered from mixed lymphocyte reactions. Fresh whole blood from roughly ten HLA-typed healthy donors was used to isolate PBMCs. Preparation of the library involved the immunoSEQ multiplex PCR assay. Each sample had 85,000 to 100,000 TCR templates assayed by the deep sequencing platform. Genomic DNA extracted from sorted T cells was used for TCRbeta CDR3 sequencing. On the authors' methods: The R programming language was used for the clonal analysis of the TCRbeta CDR3 data. Alloreactive CD4+ and CD8+ clones were identified by comparing unstimulated samples to CFSE-low samples taken after the reaction. By matching sequences to the repertoires of sorted unstimulated Treg and non-Treg cells, each alloreactive CD4+ clone was assigned a regulatory or non-regulatory origin. Imported from immuneACCESS, the table was reduced by TCRdb to in-frame sequences with V and J called. These copies leave out some clones; in studies compared against another copy, an unresolved V gene accounts for under half, and the cause of the remainder is not known. V and J calls plus clone size are reproduced from that table; the DNA served to infer D and trimming. The sample table lists approximately 50,000 clones, 93% of them with a count of one. 17% of the sample is held by the ten biggest clonotypes.

The CDR3 runs 14 residues from the cysteine to the phenylalanine. The retained sequence is limited to the CDR3, 42 bases, with the frame set at the first base. CDR1 LNHDA and CDR2 SQIVND are derived from the germline V gene (reference sequence). V is cut by 3 bases and J by 0 bases, and the space between the germline ends is 9 bases. Beyond this particular receptor, the publication reports: For roughly 75-96% of proliferating CD4+ or CD8+ clones, no naive or memory phenotype could be assigned. Of the alloreactive CD4+ clones that could be mapped, the Treg-derived share averaged roughly 73% with siplizumab compared with 25% to 30% in control reactions. Because sequences below about 10^-5 frequency were poorly captured, only a minor fraction of alloreactive clones could be mapped to unstimulated subsets. The suppressive function of proliferating Tregs from siplizumab cultures was not functionally confirmed. Greater diversity appeared to be present in unstimulated naive T cells than in memory T cells, and a substantial contribution to the alloresponse seemed to be made by naive cells. Siplizumab significantly reduced the cumulative frequency of alloreactive sequences traceable to unstimulated CD4+ memory T cells.

Sequencing used CD8+ T cells sorted from blood. The receptor was derived from a human donor in good health. This receptor chain uses TRBV19 and TRBJ2-7; no D segment can be confidently identified. The encoded CDR3 is CASSIVSDSYEQYF. The nucleotides are TGTGCCAGTAGTATCGTCAGTGACTCCTACGAGCAGTACTTC.